This T cell receptor beta chain was recorded in a study of siplizumab effects on memory and regulatory T cells. Points from the study as a whole: No assignable naive or memory phenotype existed for roughly 80-96% of proliferating CD4+ or CD8+ clones. For mappable alloreactive CD4+ clones, the mean Treg-derived fraction was less than 70% with siplizumab and approximately 27% in controls. The apparent diversity of naive T cells exceeded that of memory cells, and naive T cells seemed to make a major contribution to the alloresponse.

Sequencing of each sample assayed approximately 10^5 TCR templates. TCRdb's copy holds only in-frame clones and misses some; the assay was immunoSEQ multiplex PCR. The sample has about 100,000 clones, 91% seen once. Note on this clone: No antigen is known for it.

Germline V gives CDR1 ENHRY, CDR2 SYGVKD. The CDR3 contains 15 residues. Deletions cut 6 bases from V and 4 bases from J, with 13 bases between. V and J are TRBV10-3 and TRBJ2-6; tentatively, D is TRBD1 or TRBD2 (6 bases each). This receptor was identified in a human donor in good health. Some clones in this sample may be carry-over from other donors' samples. The sequencing sample was made of CD4+ T cells sorted from blood. The CDR3 loop reads CAISSGDSGANVLTF. The CDR3, as DNA: TGTGCCATCAGCTCAGGGGACTCAGGGGCCAACGTCCTGACTTTC.